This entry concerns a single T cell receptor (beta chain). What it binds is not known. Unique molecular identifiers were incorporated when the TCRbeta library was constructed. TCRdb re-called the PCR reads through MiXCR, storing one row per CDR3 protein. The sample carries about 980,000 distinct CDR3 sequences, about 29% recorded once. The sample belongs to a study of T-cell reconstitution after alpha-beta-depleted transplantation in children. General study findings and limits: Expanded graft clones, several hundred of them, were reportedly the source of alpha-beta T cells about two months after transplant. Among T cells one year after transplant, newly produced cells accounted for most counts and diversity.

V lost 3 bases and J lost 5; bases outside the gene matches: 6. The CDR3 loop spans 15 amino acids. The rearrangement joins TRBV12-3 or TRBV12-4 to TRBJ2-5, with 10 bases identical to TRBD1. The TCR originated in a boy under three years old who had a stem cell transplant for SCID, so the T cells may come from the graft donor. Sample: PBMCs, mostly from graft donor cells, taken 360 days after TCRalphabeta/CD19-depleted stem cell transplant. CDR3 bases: TGTGCCAGCAGTTTCCGGGGGACAGGGGAGGAGACCCAGTACTTC. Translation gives CASSFRGTGEETQYF.